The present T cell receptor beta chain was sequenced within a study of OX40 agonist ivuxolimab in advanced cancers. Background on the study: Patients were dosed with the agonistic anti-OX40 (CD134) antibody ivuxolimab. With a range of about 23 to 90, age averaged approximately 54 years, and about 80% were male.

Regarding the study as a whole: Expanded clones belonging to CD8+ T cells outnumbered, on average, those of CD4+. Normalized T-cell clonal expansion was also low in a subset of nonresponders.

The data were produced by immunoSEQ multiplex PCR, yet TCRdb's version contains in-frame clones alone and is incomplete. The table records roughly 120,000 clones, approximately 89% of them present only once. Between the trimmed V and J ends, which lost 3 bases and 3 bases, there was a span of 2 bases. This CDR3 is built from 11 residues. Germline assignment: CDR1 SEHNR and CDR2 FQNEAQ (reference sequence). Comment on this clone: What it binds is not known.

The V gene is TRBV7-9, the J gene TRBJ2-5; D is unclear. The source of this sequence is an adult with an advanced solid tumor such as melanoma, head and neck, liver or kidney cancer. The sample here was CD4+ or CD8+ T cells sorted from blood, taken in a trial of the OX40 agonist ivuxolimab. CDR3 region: CASSFKETQYF. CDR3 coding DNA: TGTGCCAGCAGCTTCAAAGAGACCCAGTACTTC.